This TCR beta chain was obtained from a study of T cells in Graves' hyperthyroidism and ophthalmopathy. Study-wide findings and caveats: In the analysis, a 13 V-J model separated ophthalmopathy from stable hyperthyroidism.

TCR beta CDR3 regions were amplified from RNA. Initially, a first-round RT-PCR of the TCR CDR3 employed the HTBI primer set. From the multiplex PCR reads, TCRdb called clonotypes with MiXCR, one entry per CDR3 protein. The sample records approximately 600,000 distinct CDR3 sequences, less than 25% being singletons. This clonotype was recorded a few times. Its antigen is undetermined. The cohort's ophthalmopathy patients, a group with duration under 3 months, had a Clinical Activity Score of at least 3 and a NOSPECS grade of at least 4. Lactation, pregnancy, other autoimmune disease or uncontrolled infection excluded patients. The sequence derives from a man aged 25-45 years with Graves' ophthalmopathy. The sample was blood.

The CDR3 coding sequence is TGTGCCAGCGGCCGACCGGGGTCTCGGGAGCAGTACTTC. It yields the protein CASGRPGSREQYF. The chain links TRBV12-3 or TRBV12-4 to TRBJ2-7, with TRBD2 as a possible D gene (5 bases). CDR3 length: 13 residues. Trimming removed 8 bases at V and 7 bases at J, with 18 bases between.